The text below deals with one T cell receptor (beta chain). Using immunoSEQ multiplex PCR, the repertoire was profiled, and TCRdb retains in-frame clones only, with some absent. This sample has approximately 200,000 clones; approximately 90% occur once, and the top ten carry approximately 2.4%. This CDR3 is 13 amino acids long. V was clipped by 7 bases and J by 0 bases, with 7 bases between them. Germline lookup yields CDR1 MNHEY and CDR2 SMNVEV (reference sequence). The data were obtained in a study of blood T cell repertoires in COVID-19. Study overall: In each case, the material was cDNA or gDNA derived from T cells, B-cell-depleted T cells, or PBMCs.

Specimen: peripheral blood. This sequence joins TRBV27 and TRBJ1-5; D is unresolved. The sequence derives from a man aged 25 to 40 with COVID-19, enrolled during active disease. CDR3 sequence (DNA): TGTGCCAGCAAGCCGAGTAGCAATCAGCCCCAGCATTTT. This translates into CASKPSSNQPQHF.